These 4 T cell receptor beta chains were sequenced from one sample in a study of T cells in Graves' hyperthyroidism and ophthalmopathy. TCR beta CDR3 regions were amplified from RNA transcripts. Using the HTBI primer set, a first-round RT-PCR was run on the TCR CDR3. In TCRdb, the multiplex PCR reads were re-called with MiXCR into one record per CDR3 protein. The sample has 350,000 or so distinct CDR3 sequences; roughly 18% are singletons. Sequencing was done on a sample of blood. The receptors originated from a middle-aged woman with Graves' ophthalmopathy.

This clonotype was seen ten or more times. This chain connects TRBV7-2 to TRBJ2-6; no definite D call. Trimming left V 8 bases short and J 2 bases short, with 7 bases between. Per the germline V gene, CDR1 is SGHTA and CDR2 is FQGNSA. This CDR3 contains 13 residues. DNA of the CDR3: TGTGCCAGCGGTAATACTGGGGCCAACGTCCTGACTTTC. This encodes CASGNTGANVLTF.

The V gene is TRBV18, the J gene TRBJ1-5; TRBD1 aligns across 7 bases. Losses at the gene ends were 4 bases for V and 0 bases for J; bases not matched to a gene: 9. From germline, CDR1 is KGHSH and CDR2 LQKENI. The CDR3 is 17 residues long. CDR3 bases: TGTGCCAGCTCACTCAACAGGGGCCGGTATAGCAATCAGCCCCAGCATTTT. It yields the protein CASSLNRGRYSNQPQHF.

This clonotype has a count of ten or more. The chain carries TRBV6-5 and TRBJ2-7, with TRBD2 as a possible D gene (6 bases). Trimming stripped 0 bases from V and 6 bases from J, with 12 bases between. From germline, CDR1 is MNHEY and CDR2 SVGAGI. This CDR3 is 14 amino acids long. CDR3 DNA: TGTGCCAGCAGTTACTCGAGCGGGTGGGGCGAGCAGTACTTC. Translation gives CASSYSSGWGEQYF.

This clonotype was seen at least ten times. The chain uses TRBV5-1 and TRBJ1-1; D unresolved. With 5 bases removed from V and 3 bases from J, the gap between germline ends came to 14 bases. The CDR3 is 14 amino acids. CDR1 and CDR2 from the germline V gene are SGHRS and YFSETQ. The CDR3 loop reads CASSRTGSDTEAFF. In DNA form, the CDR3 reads TGCGCCAGCAGTCGGACTGGGTCGGACACTGAAGCTTTCTTT.